This T cell receptor beta chain is drawn from a study of T cell responses to AZD1222 COVID-19 vaccine. General study findings and limits: Per reports, nearly half of all spike-specific TCRs target regions that are unmutated in variants.

Comments on this clone: Its specificity is not known.

Measured with immunoSEQ multiplex PCR; TCRdb has only the in-frame clones, and not every one. Altogether 90,000 to 100,000 clones are present, 85% to 90% being singletons, with the ten largest covering roughly 4%. The CDR3 runs 12 residues. Trimming removed 3 bases at V and 4 bases at J, with 6 bases between. The TCR comes from an adult in good health. The J gene is TRBJ1-2, the V gene TRBV12-3 or TRBV12-4; D remains ambiguous. This material consisted of peripheral blood, taken on day 0 of AZD1222 vaccination. In DNA form, the CDR3 reads TGTGCCAGCAGTTTTTCAAGCTATGGCTACACCTTC. Amino acid sequence: CASSFSSYGYTF.